This T cell receptor beta chain was captured by sequencing in a study of T cells after yellow fever vaccination. Per the germline V gene, CDR1 is SGHRS and CDR2 is YFSETQ. This CDR3 contains 16 residues. V trimming: 3 bases; J trimming: 0 bases; junction bases outside the gene matches: 1. General study points: Among all clonotypes, a small share was observed in both CD4 and CD8 compartments. Subsequent booster samples again held most clones from primary vaccination (under 98% CD4, approximately 86% CD8).

This clonotype was found a few times. What it binds is unknown. Making TCR cDNA involved 5'RACE template switching, which added UMIs and a universal primer site. TCRdb redid the calling of the 5' RACE reads with MiXCR, one entry per CDR3 protein. This table has 160,000 or so distinct CDR3 sequences, about 7% appearing once. Sequences were derived from CD4+ T cells sorted from PBMCs, sampled 4 to 6 days after the first yellow fever vaccination. The clonotype originates from a man between 18 and 35 years old who received the YFV17D yellow fever vaccine. The chain joins TRBV5-1 to TRBJ2-5; 14 nucleotides align to TRBD2. The CDR3 DNA sequence: TGCGCCAGCAGCTGGGGACTAGCGGGGGACCAAGAGACCCAGTACTTC. It codes for CASSWGLAGDQETQYF.